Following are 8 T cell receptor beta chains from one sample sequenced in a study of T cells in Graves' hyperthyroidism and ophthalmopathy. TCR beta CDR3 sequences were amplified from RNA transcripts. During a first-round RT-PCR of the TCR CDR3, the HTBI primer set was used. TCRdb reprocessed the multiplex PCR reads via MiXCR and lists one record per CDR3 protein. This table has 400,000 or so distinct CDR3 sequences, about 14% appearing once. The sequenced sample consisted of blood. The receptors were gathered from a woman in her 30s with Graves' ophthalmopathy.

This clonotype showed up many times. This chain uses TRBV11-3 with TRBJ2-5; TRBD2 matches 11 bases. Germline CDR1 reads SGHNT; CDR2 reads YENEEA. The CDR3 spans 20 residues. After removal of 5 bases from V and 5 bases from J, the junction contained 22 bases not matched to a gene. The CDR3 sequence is CASSGSAPFPVSGGEETQYF. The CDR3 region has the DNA TGTGCCAGCAGCGGTTCTGCCCCCTTCCCGGTTAGCGGGGGGGAGGAGACCCAGTACTTC.

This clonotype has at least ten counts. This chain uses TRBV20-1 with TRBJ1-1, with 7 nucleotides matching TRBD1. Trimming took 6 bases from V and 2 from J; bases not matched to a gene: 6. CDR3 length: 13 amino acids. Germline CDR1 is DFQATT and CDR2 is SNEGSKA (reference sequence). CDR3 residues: CSAPGQQNTEAFF. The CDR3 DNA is TGCAGTGCGCCGGGACAGCAAAACACTGAAGCTTTCTTT.

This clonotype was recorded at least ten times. CDR3 sequence reads: CASSLLRADYNSPLHF. The DNA for the CDR3 is TGTGCCAGCAGCTTGCTCCGCGCTGACTATAATTCACCCCTCCACTTT. The chain is built from TRBV5-6 and TRBJ1-6; D call uncertain. The germline V gene encodes CDR1 SGHDT and CDR2 YYEEEE. This CDR3 has 16 residues. Deletions cut 1 base from V and 3 bases from J, with 11 bases between.

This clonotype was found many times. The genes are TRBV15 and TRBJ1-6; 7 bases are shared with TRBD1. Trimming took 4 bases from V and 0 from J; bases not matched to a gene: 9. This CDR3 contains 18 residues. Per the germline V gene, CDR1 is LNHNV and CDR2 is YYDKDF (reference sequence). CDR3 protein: CATSTDRDQSSYNSPLHF. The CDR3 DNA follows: TGTGCCACCAGCACCGACAGGGACCAAAGCTCCTATAATTCACCCCTCCACTTT.

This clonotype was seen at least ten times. The CDR3 is CASSLSMGNEQFF. The CDR3 region has the DNA TGTGCCAGCAGTTTATCTATGGGCAATGAGCAGTTCTTC. This chain links TRBV12-3 or TRBV12-4 with TRBJ2-1; D remains unclear. There are 13 residues in the CDR3. V lost 2 bases and J lost 6, with 8 bases in between.

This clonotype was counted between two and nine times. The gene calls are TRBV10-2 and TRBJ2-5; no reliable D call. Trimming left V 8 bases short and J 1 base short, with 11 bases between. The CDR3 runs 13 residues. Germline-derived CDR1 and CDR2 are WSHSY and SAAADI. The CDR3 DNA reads TGCGCCAGCCGAATTGAGATCCAAGAGACCCAGTACTTC. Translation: CASRIEIQETQYF.

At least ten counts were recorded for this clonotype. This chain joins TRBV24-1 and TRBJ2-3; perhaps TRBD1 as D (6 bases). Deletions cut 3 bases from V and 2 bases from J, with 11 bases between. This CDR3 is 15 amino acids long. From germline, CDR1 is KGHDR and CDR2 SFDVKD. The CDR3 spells CATSDRQDITDTQYF. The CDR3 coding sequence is TGTGCCACCAGTGATCGACAGGATATCACAGATACGCAGTATTTT.

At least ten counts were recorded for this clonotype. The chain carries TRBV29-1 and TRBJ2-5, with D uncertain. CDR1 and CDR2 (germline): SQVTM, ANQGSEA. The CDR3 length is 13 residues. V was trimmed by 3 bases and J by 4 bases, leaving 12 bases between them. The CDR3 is CSVEIVFAETQYF. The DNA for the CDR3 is TGCAGCGTTGAGATTGTATTTGCAGAGACCCAGTACTTC.